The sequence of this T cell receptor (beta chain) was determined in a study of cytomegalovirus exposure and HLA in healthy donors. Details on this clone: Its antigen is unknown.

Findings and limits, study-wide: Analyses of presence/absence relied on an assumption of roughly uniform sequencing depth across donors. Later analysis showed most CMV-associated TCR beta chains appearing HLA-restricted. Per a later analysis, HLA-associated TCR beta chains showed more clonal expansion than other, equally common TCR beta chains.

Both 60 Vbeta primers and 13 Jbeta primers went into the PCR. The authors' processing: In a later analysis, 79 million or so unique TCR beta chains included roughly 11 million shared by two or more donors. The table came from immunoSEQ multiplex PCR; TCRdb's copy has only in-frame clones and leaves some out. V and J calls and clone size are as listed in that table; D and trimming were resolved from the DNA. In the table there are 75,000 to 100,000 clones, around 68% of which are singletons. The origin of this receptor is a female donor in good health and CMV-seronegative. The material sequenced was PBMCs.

CDR3 in DNA: TGCGCCAGCAGCCGAGACAGGGGAAATTCACCCCTCCACTTT. It specifies CASSRDRGNSPLHF. The chain has TRBV4-1 and TRBJ1-6; 8 nucleotides match TRBD1. Germline V gene lookup returns CDR1 MGHRA and CDR2 YSYEKL. J was trimmed by 7 bases and V by 4 bases; bases with no gene match: 3. The CDR3 is made up of 14 amino acids.